This is a list of T cell receptor beta chains from one sample in a study of cytomegalovirus exposure and HLA in healthy donors. Sequenced by immunoSEQ multiplex PCR; TCRdb stores in-frame clones only, minus some. The table shows about 210,000 clones, with around 78% occurring only once. Sequencing was done on a sample of PBMCs. Receptor source: a boy younger than 18 in good health and CMV-seronegative. CDR3s include the opening cysteine and the closing phenylalanine or tryptophan. The order of the fields is clone size, V gene, J gene, D gene, CDR3 DNA, CDR3 protein. A D gene is named only where the DNA matches it firmly. Rows give clone size only sometimes, using once, few, many, or a class for an expanded clone.

abundance: .
v_gene: TRBV7-9
j_gene: TRBJ2-5
d_gene: .
CDR3nt: TGTGCCAGCAGCTTAGCGATTACATCGTACCAAGAGACCCAGTACTTC
CDR3aa: CASSLAITSYQETQYF

abundance: .
v_gene: TRBV6-6
j_gene: TRBJ1-2
d_gene: TRBD1
CDR3nt: TGTGCCAGCAGGCCCGGACAGGGGAACTATGGCTACACCTTC
CDR3aa: CASRPGQGNYGYTF

abundance: .
v_gene: TRBV27
j_gene: TRBJ1-2
d_gene: .
CDR3nt: TGTGCCAGCAAACGGGGGACCGCGATATCGAGGGGCTATGGCTACACCTTC
CDR3aa: CASKRGTAISRGYGYTF

abundance: .
v_gene: TRBV30
j_gene: TRBJ1-5
d_gene: TRBD1
CDR3nt: TGTGCCTGGAGCTCATCACAGGGGTCAGAGCATTTT
CDR3aa: CAWSSSQGSEHF

abundance: .
v_gene: TRBV2
j_gene: TRBJ1-2
d_gene: .
CDR3nt: TGTGCCAGCAGTGAAGGGGGGCGCGGAGGCTATGGCTACACCTTC
CDR3aa: CASSEGGRGGYGYTF

abundance: .
v_gene: TRBV9
j_gene: TRBJ2-3
d_gene: .
CDR3nt: TGTGCCAGCAGCGTAGGGCGGGGCCGTAGCACAGATACGCAGTATTTT
CDR3aa: CASSVGRGRSTDTQYF

abundance: few
v_gene: TRBV30
j_gene: TRBJ2-5
d_gene: TRBD2
CDR3nt: TGTGCCTGGGCGGGGGTTAGGGCCACCCAGTACTTC
CDR3aa: CAWAGVRATQYF

abundance: few
v_gene: TRBV12-2
j_gene: TRBJ1-5
d_gene: .
CDR3nt: TGTGCAAGACCTTTCGGGGATAGCAATCAGCCCCAGCATTTT
CDR3aa: CARPFGDSNQPQHF

abundance: .
v_gene: TRBV18
j_gene: TRBJ1-5
d_gene: .
CDR3nt: TGTGCCAGCTCACCAGACAGTTATAGCAATCAGCCCCAGCATTTT
CDR3aa: CASSPDSYSNQPQHF

abundance: .
v_gene: TRBV7-3
j_gene: TRBJ2-1
d_gene: .
CDR3nt: TGTGCCAGCAGCTTACGCAGGGGTTCCTACAATGAGCAGTTCTTC
CDR3aa: CASSLRRGSYNEQFF

abundance: .
v_gene: TRBV15
j_gene: TRBJ1-1
d_gene: TRBD1
CDR3nt: TGTGCCACCAGCAGACAAAAGCTAGACAGGGGGTGGACTGAAGCTTTCTTT
CDR3aa: CATSRQKLDRGWTEAFF

abundance: .
v_gene: TRBV27
j_gene: TRBJ1-2
d_gene: TRBD1
CDR3nt: TGTGCCAGCAGTCCCCTAACAGAACAGGGGGTGTATGGCTACACCTTC
CDR3aa: CASSPLTEQGVYGYTF

abundance: .
v_gene: TRBV19
j_gene: TRBJ2-1
d_gene: .
CDR3nt: TGTGCCAGTAGTAGTGCCCTAAGCTCCTACAATGAGCAGTTCTTC
CDR3aa: CASSSALSSYNEQFF

abundance: .
v_gene: TRBV15
j_gene: TRBJ2-3
d_gene: TRBD1
CDR3nt: TGTGCCACCAGCAGAGATGGACAGGGAACAGATACGCAGTATTTT
CDR3aa: CATSRDGQGTDTQYF

abundance: .
v_gene: TRBV13
j_gene: TRBJ2-7
d_gene: TRBD1
CDR3nt: TGTGCCAGCAGCTTGGGACAGATAACCTACGAGCAGTACTTC
CDR3aa: CASSLGQITYEQYF

abundance: once
v_gene: TRBV7-9
j_gene: TRBJ2-5
d_gene: TRBD1
CDR3nt: TGTGCCAGCAGCTTAAGGACAGGGACGAAAGAGACCCAGTACTTC
CDR3aa: CASSLRTGTKETQYF

abundance: few
v_gene: TRBV5-1
j_gene: TRBJ1-5
d_gene: .
CDR3nt: TGCGCCAGCAGCTTGAGAACTGATCAGCCCCAGCATTTT
CDR3aa: CASSLRTDQPQHF

abundance: once
v_gene: TRBV6-5
j_gene: TRBJ2-7
d_gene: .
CDR3nt: TGTGCCAGCAGGAGGGCCGACGAGCAGTACTTC
CDR3aa: CASRRADEQYF

abundance: .
v_gene: TRBV7-6
j_gene: TRBJ2-5
d_gene: TRBD2
CDR3nt: TGTGCCAGCAGACGGCTAGCGGAGGGGGAGACCCAGTACTTC
CDR3aa: CASRRLAEGETQYF

abundance: few
v_gene: TRBV29-1
j_gene: TRBJ1-1
d_gene: .
CDR3nt: TGCAGCGTAGGCAGGGACACTGAAGCTTTCTTT
CDR3aa: CSVGRDTEAFF

abundance: .
v_gene: TRBV7-9
j_gene: TRBJ2-1
d_gene: TRBD2
CDR3nt: TGTGCCAGCAGCCGCGGGACTAGCGGCCCTAAGGACAATGAGCAGTTCTTC
CDR3aa: CASSRGTSGPKDNEQFF

abundance: once
v_gene: TRBV5-1
j_gene: TRBJ1-4
d_gene: TRBD1
CDR3nt: TGCGCCAGCAGCGGGGGACAGGGAATCGTAACTAATGAAAAACTGTTTTTT
CDR3aa: CASSGGQGIVTNEKLFF

abundance: .
v_gene: TRBV6-6
j_gene: TRBJ2-7
d_gene: TRBD2
CDR3nt: TGTGCCAGCAGTTACTCGACTAGCGGTTACGAGCAGTACTTC
CDR3aa: CASSYSTSGYEQYF

abundance: .
v_gene: TRBV9
j_gene: TRBJ2-1
d_gene: .
CDR3nt: TGTGCCAGCCAAGCGAAGGGGAATGAGCAGTTCTTC
CDR3aa: CASQAKGNEQFF

abundance: .
v_gene: TRBV6-5
j_gene: TRBJ1-1
d_gene: .
CDR3nt: TGTGCCAGCAGCCCCCCGGGGGGCTGGGGCACTGAAGCTTTCTTT
CDR3aa: CASSPPGGWGTEAFF

abundance: .
v_gene: TRBV5-1
j_gene: TRBJ2-1
d_gene: .
CDR3nt: TGCGCCAGCGGCCCTGGGCAGAGCTACAATGAGCAGTTCTTC
CDR3aa: CASGPGQSYNEQFF

abundance: .
v_gene: TRBV11-3
j_gene: TRBJ2-1
d_gene: .
CDR3nt: TGTGCCAGCAGCTTTAGCGGGCATGGGGGCCAATACAATGAGCAGTTCTTC
CDR3aa: CASSFSGHGGQYNEQFF

abundance: .
v_gene: TRBV30
j_gene: TRBJ2-1
d_gene: TRBD2
CDR3nt: TGTGCCTGGAGTTTTAGCGGGATGTCTCGTTTGGACAATGAGCAGTTCTTC
CDR3aa: CAWSFSGMSRLDNEQFF

abundance: .
v_gene: TRBV5-1
j_gene: TRBJ2-7
d_gene: TRBD2
CDR3nt: TGCGCCAGCAGCTTACTAGCGGGGGACGAGCAGTACTTC
CDR3aa: CASSLLAGDEQYF

abundance: .
v_gene: TRBV29-1
j_gene: TRBJ1-3
d_gene: .
CDR3nt: TGCAGCGTTTCAGACAGTCACTCTGGAAACACCATATATTTT
CDR3aa: CSVSDSHSGNTIYF